What follows are 16 T cell receptor beta chains derived from one specimen sequenced in a study of molecular identifiers for immune sequencing clone quantification. One entry per CDR3 protein, called by TCRdb with MiXCR from the PCR reads. The repertoire holds approximately 63,000 distinct CDR3 sequences, with around 19% as singletons. The sequencing sample was made of naive CD8+ T cells from blood, with Jurkat cell RNA spiked in. Subset denoted: FACS-sorted CD8+CD4-CCR7+CD45RA+ naive T cells. The source is a human donor in good health. Some libraries in this study had Jurkat cell RNA spiked in.

Many counts were recorded for this clonotype. The V gene is TRBV28, the J gene TRBJ2-6; D uncertain. Trimming cost V 1 base and J 1 base, with 5 bases left between them. CDR3 length equals 15 residues. Germline assignment: CDR1 MDHEN and CDR2 SYDVKM. CDR3 protein: CASSLFRSGANVLTF. CDR3 nucleotide sequence: TGTGCCAGCAGTTTATTCCGTTCTGGGGCCAACGTCCTGACTTTC.

Points on this clonotype: A much larger clone differs from this one at a single base, so this may be a read error. This rearrangement joins TRBV5-6 to TRBJ2-7, with a possible D match to TRBD2 (5 bases). Trimming stripped 7 bases from V and 2 bases from J, with 16 bases between. This CDR3 comprises 14 residues. In germline, CDR1 is SGHDT, CDR2 YYEEEE. The CDR3 nucleotides are TGTGCCAGCTCCGAGGGTGATAGTACCTACGAGCAGTACTTC. This encodes CASSEGDSTYEQYF.

In this sample, this clonotype turned up many times. The chain is built from TRBV6-2 or TRBV6-3 and TRBJ2-1; D uncertain. CDR3 size: 13 residues. Per germline, CDR1 MNHEY and CDR2 SVGEGT. Trimming shortened V by 1 base and J by 9 bases, and 10 bases separated the two germline ends. This chain's CDR3 is CASSYFDSLEQFF. Here the CDR3 DNA reads TGTGCCAGCAGTTACTTCGACTCCCTTGAGCAGTTCTTC.

The sample holds many counts of this clonotype. The CDR3 loop reads CASSYLGLAGYSAGRETQYF. The CDR3 coding sequence is TGTGCCAGCAGTTACCTGGGACTAGCGGGATATTCAGCCGGGCGGGAGACCCAGTACTTC. This rearrangement joins TRBV6-5 to TRBJ2-5, with 13 bases that match TRBD2. The CDR3 has 20 amino acids. With V trimmed by 2 bases and J by 5 bases, 17 bases remained unmatched. From germline, CDR1 is MNHEY and CDR2 SVGAGI.

A note on this clonotype: A single base separates this from a much larger clone, so it may be a read error. The gene calls are TRBV20-1 and TRBJ2-7; D unclear. The CDR3 is 10 residues long. From germline, CDR1 is DFQATT and CDR2 SNEGSKA (reference sequence). V was clipped by 6 bases and J by 3 bases, with 6 bases between them. CDR3 coding DNA: TGCAGTGCAGAGCACTACGAGCAGTACTTC. Residues: CSAEHYEQYF.

In this sample, this clonotype turned up once. The chain employs TRBV5-1 and TRBJ1-1; no clear D. CDR3 length equals 13 residues. V lost 4 bases to trimming and J lost 6 bases, with 13 bases between them. Germline V gene sequence: CDR1 SGHRS, CDR2 YFSETQ. CDR3 in DNA: TGCGCCAGCAGCCTGGGCCCTGGGGCTGAAGCTTTCTTT. It encodes CASSLGPGAEAFF.

About this clonotype itself: A read error may produce the germline difference seen at one junction end. The DNA of the CDR3 is TGTGCTAGTTGTTTGGTAGGCGGGAGCGGAGAGACCCAGTACTTC. Translation gives CASCLVGGSGETQYF. J is TRBJ2-5 and V is TRBV12-5, with 7 bases aligning to TRBD2. The CDR3 sequence is 15 residues long. Germline V gene data show CDR1 as LGHNT and CDR2 as FRNRAP.

The J gene is TRBJ2-7, the V gene TRBV4-1; D call uncertain. The CDR3 has 13 amino acids. Trimming shortened V by 3 bases and J by 4 bases, and 10 bases separated the two germline ends. CDR1 and CDR2 from the germline V gene are MGHRA and YSYEKL. CDR3 sequence: CASSQELAYEQYF. The CDR3 bases are TGCGCCAGCAGCCAGGAATTAGCTTACGAGCAGTACTTC.

This clonotype was seen at least ten times. V usage is TRBV20-1 and J usage is TRBJ2-3, with unresolved D. The CDR3 consists of 16 residues. Trimming stripped 6 bases from V and 3 bases from J, with 22 bases between. Germline CDR1 and CDR2: DFQATT and SNEGSKA (reference sequence). As DNA, the CDR3 is TGCAGTGCAAACCCCCCTTACAAAAATCCGACAGATACGCAGTATTTT. Translation: CSANPPYKNPTDTQYF.

The chain couples TRBV6-5 to TRBJ2-5; D unclear. CDR1 is MNHEY and CDR2 is SVGAGI in the germline V gene. The CDR3 consists of 13 residues. Trimming left V 4 bases short and J 4 bases short, with 10 bases between. The DNA for the CDR3 is TGTGCCAGCAGTTCGGTGGGAATAGAGACCCAGTACTTC. Protein sequence: CASSSVGIETQYF.

Details on this clonotype: This clone may be a read error of a much larger clone one base away. The CDR3 loop is CASSELKGLAVNNGQFF. The CDR3 nucleotides are TGTGCCAGCAGTGAACTTAAGGGACTAGCCGTAAACAATGGGCAGTTCTTC. V gene TRBV6-1 combines with J gene TRBJ2-1, with TRBD2 matching over 9 bases. CDR1 is MNHNS and CDR2 is SASEGT in the germline V gene. CDR3 length: 17 amino acids.

The rearrangement uses TRBV4-1 and TRBJ2-1; D possibly corresponds to TRBD2 (5 bases). The length of the CDR3 is 14 residues. Per germline, CDR1 MGHRA and CDR2 YSYEKL. V lost 2 bases and J lost 1, with 6 bases in between. CDR3 nucleotide sequence: TGCGCCAGCAGCCAACTAGCATCCTACAATGAGCAGTTCTTC. It encodes CASSQLASYNEQFF.

This clonotype has at least ten counts. The chain links TRBV27 to TRBJ1-1, with a possible D match to TRBD1 (5 bases). The germline V gene has CDR1 MNHEY and CDR2 SMNVEV (reference sequence). The length of the CDR3 is 12 residues. Trimming pared 5 bases from V and 7 bases from J, leaving 11 bases between. This CDR3 is CASSEGTNEAFF. The CDR3 coding sequence is TGTGCCAGCAGTGAAGGGACCAATGAAGCTTTCTTT.

The chain has TRBV10-3 and TRBJ1-2, with 7 bases matching TRBD1. The CDR3 covers 16 residues. Germline V gene sequence: CDR1 ENHRY, CDR2 SYGVKD. V lost 4 bases and J lost 3; bases outside the gene matches: 11. The CDR3 here is CAISGGTAKNHYGYTF. The CDR3 region has the DNA TGTGCCATCAGTGGGGGGACAGCGAAAAATCACTATGGCTACACCTTC.

This clonotype has at least ten counts. This chain uses TRBV7-8 with TRBJ2-5, with D possibly called TRBD1 or TRBD2 (5 bases each). The germline CDR1 and CDR2 sequences are SGHVS and FQNEAQ. Trimming took off 0 bases at V and 4 bases at J, with 12 bases between the two ends. The CDR3 is 15 amino acids. The CDR3 is CASSLAPGSAETQYF. CDR3 sequence (DNA): TGTGCCAGCAGCTTAGCGCCAGGGAGTGCAGAGACCCAGTACTTC.

This clonotype was seen many times. V is TRBV20-1 and J is TRBJ2-1, with no clear D. Germline lookup yields CDR1 DFQATT and CDR2 SNEGSKA (reference sequence). There are 14 residues in the CDR3. The germline V and J ends were trimmed by 2 bases and 0 bases, with 8 bases remaining between them. CDR3 residues: CSARTPVSYNEQFF. DNA for the CDR3: TGCAGTGCTAGAACCCCCGTCTCCTACAATGAGCAGTTCTTC.